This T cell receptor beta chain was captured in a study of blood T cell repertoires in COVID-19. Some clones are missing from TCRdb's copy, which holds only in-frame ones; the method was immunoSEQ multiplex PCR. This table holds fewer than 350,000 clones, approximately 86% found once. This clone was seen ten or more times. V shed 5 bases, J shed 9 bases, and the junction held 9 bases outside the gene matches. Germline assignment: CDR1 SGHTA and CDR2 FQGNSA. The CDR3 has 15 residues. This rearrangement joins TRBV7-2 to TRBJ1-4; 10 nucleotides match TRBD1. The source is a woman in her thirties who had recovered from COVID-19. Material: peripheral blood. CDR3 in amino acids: CASSQGGTGAKKLFF. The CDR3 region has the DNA TGTGCCAGCAGCCAAGGTGGGACAGGGGCGAAAAAACTGTTTTTT.